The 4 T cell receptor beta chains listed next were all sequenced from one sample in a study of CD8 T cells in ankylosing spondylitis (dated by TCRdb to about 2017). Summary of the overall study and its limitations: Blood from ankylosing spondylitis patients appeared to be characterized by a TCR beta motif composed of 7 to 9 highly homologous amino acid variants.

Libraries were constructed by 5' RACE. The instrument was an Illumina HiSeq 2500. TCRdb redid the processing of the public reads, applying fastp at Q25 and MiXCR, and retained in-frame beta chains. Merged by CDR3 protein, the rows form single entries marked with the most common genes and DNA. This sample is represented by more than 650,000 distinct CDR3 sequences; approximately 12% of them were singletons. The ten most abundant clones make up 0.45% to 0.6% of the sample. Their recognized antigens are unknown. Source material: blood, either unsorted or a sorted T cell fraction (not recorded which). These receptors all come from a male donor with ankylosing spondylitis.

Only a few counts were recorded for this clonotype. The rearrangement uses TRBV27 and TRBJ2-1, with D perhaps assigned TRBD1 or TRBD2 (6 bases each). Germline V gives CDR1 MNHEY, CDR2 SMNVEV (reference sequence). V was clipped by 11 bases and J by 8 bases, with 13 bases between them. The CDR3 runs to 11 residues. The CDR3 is CAETGGYEQFF. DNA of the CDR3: TGTGCCGAGACCGGGGGCTATGAGCAGTTCTTC.

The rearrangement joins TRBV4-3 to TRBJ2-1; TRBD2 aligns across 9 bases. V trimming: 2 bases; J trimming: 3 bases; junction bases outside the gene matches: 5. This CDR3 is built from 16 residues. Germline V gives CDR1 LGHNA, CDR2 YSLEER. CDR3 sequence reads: CASSQRSSGDYNEQFF. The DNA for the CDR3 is TGCGCCAGCAGCCAACGTTCTAGCGGGGACTACAATGAGCAGTTCTTC.

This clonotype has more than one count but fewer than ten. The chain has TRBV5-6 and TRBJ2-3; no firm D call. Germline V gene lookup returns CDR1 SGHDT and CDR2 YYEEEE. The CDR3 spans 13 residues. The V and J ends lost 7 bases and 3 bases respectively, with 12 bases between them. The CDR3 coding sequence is TGTGCCAGCCTCGAGCCCGGTACAGATACGCAGTATTTT. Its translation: CASLEPGTDTQYF.

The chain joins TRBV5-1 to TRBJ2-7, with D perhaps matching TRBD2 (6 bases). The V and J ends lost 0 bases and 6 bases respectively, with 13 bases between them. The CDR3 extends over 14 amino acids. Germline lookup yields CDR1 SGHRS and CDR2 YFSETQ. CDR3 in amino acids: CASSLAIGLSEQYF. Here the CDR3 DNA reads TGCGCCAGCAGCTTGGCAATCGGACTAAGCGAGCAGTACTTC.